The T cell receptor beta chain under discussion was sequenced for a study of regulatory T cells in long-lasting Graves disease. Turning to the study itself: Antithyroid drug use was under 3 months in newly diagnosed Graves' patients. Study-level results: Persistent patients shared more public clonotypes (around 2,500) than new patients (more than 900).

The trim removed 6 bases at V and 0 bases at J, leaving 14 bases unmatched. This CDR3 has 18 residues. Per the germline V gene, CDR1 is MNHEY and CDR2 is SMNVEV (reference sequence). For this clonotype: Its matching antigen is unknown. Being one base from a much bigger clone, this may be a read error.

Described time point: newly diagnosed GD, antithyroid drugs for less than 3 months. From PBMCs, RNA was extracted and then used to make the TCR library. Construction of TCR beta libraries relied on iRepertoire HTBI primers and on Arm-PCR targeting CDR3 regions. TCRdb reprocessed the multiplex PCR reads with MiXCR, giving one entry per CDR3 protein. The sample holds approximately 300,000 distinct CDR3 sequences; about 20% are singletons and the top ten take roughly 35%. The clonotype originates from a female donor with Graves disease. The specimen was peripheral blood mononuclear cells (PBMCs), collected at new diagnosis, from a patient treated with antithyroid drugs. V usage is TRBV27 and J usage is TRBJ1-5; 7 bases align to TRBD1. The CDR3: CASRKGAGGTFSNQPQHF. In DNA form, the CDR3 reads TGTGCCAGCAGGAAAGGGGCAGGGGGGACCTTTAGCAATCAGCCCCAGCATTTT.